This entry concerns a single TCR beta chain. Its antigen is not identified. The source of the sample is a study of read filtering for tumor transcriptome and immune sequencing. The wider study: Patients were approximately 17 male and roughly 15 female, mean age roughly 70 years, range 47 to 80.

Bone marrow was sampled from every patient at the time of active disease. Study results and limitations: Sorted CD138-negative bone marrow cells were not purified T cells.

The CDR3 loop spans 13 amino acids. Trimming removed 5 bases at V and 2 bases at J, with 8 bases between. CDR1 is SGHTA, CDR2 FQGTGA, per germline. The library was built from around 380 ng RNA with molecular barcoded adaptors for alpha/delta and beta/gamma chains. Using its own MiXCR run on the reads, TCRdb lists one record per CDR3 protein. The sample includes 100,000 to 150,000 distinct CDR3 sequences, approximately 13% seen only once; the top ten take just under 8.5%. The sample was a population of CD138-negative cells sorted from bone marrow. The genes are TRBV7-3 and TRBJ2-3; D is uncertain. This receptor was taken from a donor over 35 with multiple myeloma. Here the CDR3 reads CASSARNTDTQYF. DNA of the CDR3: TGTGCCAGCAGCGCCAGGAACACAGATACGCAGTATTTT.